This TCR beta chain was sequenced in a study of spatial heterogeneity in lung cancer. At the level of the study: Among detected sequences, beta-chain ones consistently exceeded alpha-chain ones in number. An average of more than ten raw reads was observed per unique TCR and UMI combination.

The CDR3 length is 13 residues. The V gene lost 6 bases and the J gene lost 3 bases, with 11 bases spanning the gap. The germline CDR1 and CDR2 sequences are MNHNS and SASEGT. Each TCR cDNA molecule carried a unique molecular identifier. MiXCR, applied by TCRdb to the 5' RACE reads, yields one record per CDR3 protein. The table lists 30,000 to 40,000 distinct CDR3 sequences, 3.1% of them singletons. Time point indicated: sample taken at primary tumor resection. Whole RNA, isolated from tumor, nontumor lung or frozen PBMC, was sequenced without prior sorting. This clonotype was found many times. Sequencing was performed on normal lung tissue next to the tumor, taken at surgery. The TCR was taken from a male donor with early-stage non-small cell lung cancer. This rearrangement joins TRBV6-1 to TRBJ1-1; D is unresolved. The CDR3 region is CASSEYSHTEAFF. The CDR3 nucleotides are TGTGCCAGCAGCGAATACAGTCACACTGAAGCTTTCTTT.